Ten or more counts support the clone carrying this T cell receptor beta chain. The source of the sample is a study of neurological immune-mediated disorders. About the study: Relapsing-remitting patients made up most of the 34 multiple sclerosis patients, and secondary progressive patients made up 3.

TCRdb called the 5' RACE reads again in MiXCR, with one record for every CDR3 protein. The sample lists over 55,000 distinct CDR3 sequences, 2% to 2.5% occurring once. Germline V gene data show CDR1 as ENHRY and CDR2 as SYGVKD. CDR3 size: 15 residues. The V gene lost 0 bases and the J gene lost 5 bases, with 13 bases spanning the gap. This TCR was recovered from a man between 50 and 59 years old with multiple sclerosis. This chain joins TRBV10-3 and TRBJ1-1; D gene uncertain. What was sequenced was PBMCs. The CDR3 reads CAISESAEPWTEAFF. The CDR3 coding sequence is TGTGCCATCAGTGAGTCGGCAGAACCGTGGACTGAAGCTTTCTTT.